Following are 11 T cell receptor beta chains from one sample sequenced in a study of T cell responses to AZD1222 COVID-19 vaccine. Sequencing used immunoSEQ multiplex PCR; TCRdb keeps in-frame clones, though not all of them. Of 150,000 to 200,000 clones detected, 85% to 95% appear once; the ten largest clones hold about 4%. This sample comprised peripheral blood, obtained 28 days after the second dose of the MenACWY control vaccine. The source is an adult who received the MenACWY meningococcal vaccine as a control.

The chain combines TRBV30 with TRBJ1-3, with TRBD1 matching over 7 bases. V gave up 2 bases and J gave up 4 bases; unmatched junction bases: 5. Germline CDR1 and CDR2: GTSNPN and SVGIG (reference sequence). The CDR3 contains 14 residues. DNA of the CDR3: TGTGCCTGGAGTTTAGGGGGCGAAGGAAACACCATATATTTT. It specifies CAWSLGGEGNTIYF. Full variable domain (remainder filled in from reference TRBV30 and TRBJ1-3): SQTIHQWPATLVQPVGSPLSLECTVEGTSNPNLYWYRQAAGRGLQLLFYSVGIGQISSEVPQNLSASRPQDRQFILSSKKLLLSDSGFYLCAWSLGGEGNTIYFGEGSWLTVV.

This clone was seen just once. Other DNA sequences within the sample encode an identical CDR3. J is TRBJ2-1 and V is TRBV11-3, with D possibly matching TRBD1 (5 bases). The germline V gene encodes CDR1 SGHNT and CDR2 YENEEA. With 0 bases removed from V and 0 bases from J, the gap between germline ends came to 6 bases. The CDR3 runs 15 residues. CDR3 amino acids: CASSLDQGSYNEQFF. The CDR3 region has the DNA TGTGCCAGCAGCTTAGATCAGGGCTCCTACAATGAGCAGTTCTTC.

This chain uses TRBV5-6 with TRBJ1-5; no reliable D call. The CDR3 loop spans 12 amino acids. Trimming cost V 0 bases and J 10 bases, with 8 bases left between them. Germline assignment: CDR1 SGHDT and CDR2 YYEEEE. The CDR3 loop is CASSLAGVPQHF. The CDR3 nucleotides read TGTGCCAGCAGCTTGGCCGGGGTACCCCAGCATTTT.

The chain has TRBV18 and TRBJ2-1, with 11 nucleotides matching TRBD2. Germline values: CDR1 KGHSH, CDR2 LQKENI. V lost 3 bases to trimming and J lost 5 bases; unmatched junction nucleotides: 3. The CDR3 consists of 15 residues. The CDR3 DNA reads as TGTGCCAGCTCACCGGCTAGCGGGAGGAACAATGAGCAGTTCTTC. This sequence encodes CASSPASGRNNEQFF.

The CDR3 DNA reads as TGTGCCAGCAGTCACCCACAGGGGGGGGGAAACACCATATATTTT. It yields the protein CASSHPQGGGNTIYF. The V gene is TRBV28, the J gene TRBJ1-3, with TRBD1 matching over 8 bases. The CDR3 runs to 15 residues. V shed 5 bases, J shed 4 bases, and the junction held 7 bases outside the gene matches. Germline assignment: CDR1 MDHEN and CDR2 SYDVKM.

The V gene is TRBV19, the J gene TRBJ2-3; TRBD2 matches at 8 bases. The V gene's germline CDR1 is LNHDA and CDR2 SQIVND (reference sequence). This CDR3 is 16 amino acids long. V was pared by 5 bases and J by 6 bases, with 13 bases of the junction left unmatched. The DNA for the CDR3 is TGTGCCAGTAGTCCCCCCCCAAGCGGGAGCTGGGATACGCAGTATTTT. It codes for CASSPPPSGSWDTQYF.

Remarks on this clone: An end of the junction does not agree with germline; a read error may underlie this. The CDR3 nucleotides read TGTGCCAGCTCGCCACAGGGGGCAGATCAGCCCCAGCATTTT. This gives the protein CASSPQGADQPQHF. The rearrangement uses TRBV18 and TRBJ1-5, with 9 nucleotides matching TRBD1. The CDR3 consists of 14 residues. Germline V gene data show CDR1 as KGHSH and CDR2 as LQKENI.

The chain carries TRBV28 and TRBJ2-7; D may be TRBD2 (5 bases). This CDR3 has 14 residues. V gave up 2 bases and J gave up 7 bases, with 15 bases separating them. Germline-derived CDR1 and CDR2 are MDHEN and SYDVKM. The CDR3 DNA follows: TGTGCCAGCAGTTTAAGTGGGAGTAAAATTGAGCAGTACTTC. This gives the protein CASSLSGSKIEQYF.

This rearrangement joins TRBV6-5 to TRBJ2-2, with D unclear. Germline CDR1 reads MNHEY; CDR2 reads SVGAGI. The CDR3 has 11 amino acids. V lost 3 bases and J 7 bases, leaving 3 bases between the germline ends. CDR3 protein: CASSYIGELFF. The CDR3 DNA reads as TGTGCCAGCAGTTATATCGGGGAGCTGTTTTTT.

The chain joins TRBV4-1 to TRBJ1-3; D is uncertain. This CDR3 is built from 15 residues. Looked up from germline, CDR1 is MGHRA and CDR2 is YSYEKL. The V and J ends lost 4 bases and 1 base respectively, with 11 bases between them. CDR3 nucleotides: TGCGCCAGCAGCCGCGAACAGACTTCTGGAAACACCATATATTTT. It translates to CASSREQTSGNTIYF.

This chain uses TRBV5-1 with TRBJ1-1; TRBD1 might be the D (5 bases). CDR1 SGHRS and CDR2 YFSETQ come from the germline V gene. The V and J ends lost 6 bases and 3 bases respectively, with 15 bases between them. The CDR3 spans 14 residues. The CDR3 nucleotides read TGCGCCAGCAACTCAGGGTGGGGGTACACTGAAGCTTTCTTT. As protein: CASNSGWGYTEAFF.